The 2 T cell receptor beta chains below all came from one sample that was sequenced in a study of T cell changes during pregnancy in multiple sclerosis. Clones were sequenced by immunoSEQ multiplex PCR, and TCRdb holds only the in-frame ones, with some missing. The sample has about 100,000 clones; about nine tenths are singletons. Sequenced material: peripheral blood, taken after pregnancy. These receptors all stem from a female donor with multiple sclerosis, enrolled in a pregnancy study.

The chain uses TRBV18 and TRBJ2-5; possibly TRBD1 for D (5 bases). The CDR3 runs 14 residues. V lost 1 base and J 4 bases, leaving 10 bases between the germline ends. Per germline, CDR1 KGHSH and CDR2 LQKENI. CDR3 bases: TGTGCCAGCTCACCACTGGGGCAGGGAGAGACCCAGTACTTC. This encodes CASSPLGQGETQYF.

V gene TRBV7-3 combines with J gene TRBJ2-5; no firm D call. V was shortened by 5 bases and J by 5 bases, with 12 bases between the two germline ends. This CDR3 contains 13 residues. The germline V gene has CDR1 SGHTA and CDR2 FQGTGA. As DNA, the CDR3 is TGTGCCAGCAGCCGAAGGCCGGAGGAGACCCAGTACTTC. Translation: CASSRRPEETQYF.